A selection of T cell receptor beta chains follows, all from one sample in a study of regulatory dendritic cells for organ transplantation. Sequenced by immunoSEQ multiplex PCR; TCRdb stores in-frame clones only, minus some. The repertoire has fewer than 40,000 clones, approximately 88% of them found once; the top ten carry over 0.05%. The sample taken for sequencing was naive CD4+ T cells from blood. These receptors came from a human donor in good health. The CDR3 runs from the conserved cysteine through the conserved F or W. Fields, in order: V gene, D gene, J gene, clone size, CDR3 DNA, CDR3 protein. The D gene is left open where the match is weak. Expanded clones get a size class; other rows say once, few or many, or leave the size out.

V: TRBV28; D: NA; J: TRBJ2-1; size: NA; DNA: TGTGCCAGCAACCCTGGGCGGGTAGGAACCTACAATGAGCAGTTCTTC; CDR3: CASNPGRVGTYNEQFF
V: TRBV19; D: NA; J: TRBJ2-1; size: few; DNA: TGTGCCAGTACTAGTAGGGGGAATGAGCAGTTCTTC; CDR3: CASTSRGNEQFF
V: TRBV18; D: TRBD1; J: TRBJ1-5; size: NA; DNA: TGTGCCAGCTCACCACTCCCCAGAGGACAGGGCCAATTAGCCCAGCATTTT; CDR3: CASSPLPRGQGQLAQHF
V: TRBV30; D: TRBD2; J: TRBJ2-3; size: NA; DNA: TGTGCCTGGAAAGGGACTAGCGGGAGGCGGGATACGCAGTATTTT; CDR3: CAWKGTSGRRDTQYF
V: TRBV27; D: TRBD1; J: TRBJ2-2; size: NA; DNA: TGTGCCAGCAGTTTCCGACAGGGGAAAACCGGGGAGCTGTTTTTT; CDR3: CASSFRQGKTGELFF
V: TRBV15; D: TRBD1; J: TRBJ2-1; size: NA; DNA: TGTGCCACCAGCAGAGTTCGGGGACAGCGAAGGAGCTCCTACAATGAGCAGTTCTTC; CDR3: CATSRVRGQRRSSYNEQFF
V: TRBV7-2; D: TRBD2; J: TRBJ2-1; size: NA; DNA: TGTGCCAGCAGGATTGCGGGGGTCCCCTACAATGAGCAGTTCTTC; CDR3: CASRIAGVPYNEQFF
V: TRBV29-1; D: NA; J: TRBJ2-2; size: NA; DNA: TGCAGCACCTCGGACAGAACGAACACCGGGGAGCTGTTTTTT; CDR3: CSTSDRTNTGELFF
V: TRBV19; D: TRBD1; J: TRBJ2-5; size: NA; DNA: TGTGCCAGTAGTGGAACCGGGACAGGGGAAGAGACCCAGTACTTC; CDR3: CASSGTGTGEETQYF
V: TRBV25-1; D: NA; J: TRBJ2-7; size: NA; DNA: TGTGCCAGCAGTGATCCGGAGGGGGCCTACGAGCAGTACTTC; CDR3: CASSDPEGAYEQYF
V: TRBV2; D: NA; J: TRBJ1-6; size: NA; DNA: TGTGCCAGCAGCCCGGACGCGGTGGGATCACCCCTCCACTTT; CDR3: CASSPDAVGSPLHF
V: TRBV6-5; D: NA; J: TRBJ1-4; size: NA; DNA: TGTGCCAGCAGTTCCGGACAGAGCCCTGAAAAACTGTTTTTT; CDR3: CASSSGQSPEKLFF
V: TRBV11-2; D: NA; J: TRBJ2-7; size: NA; DNA: TGTGCCAGCAGCCCCCCCGGGGGCTGGTCCTACGAGCAGTACTTC; CDR3: CASSPPGGWSYEQYF
V: TRBV19; D: TRBD2; J: TRBJ2-1; size: NA; DNA: TGTGCCAGTAGCGCATGGCGGGAGGCCTACAATGAGCAGTTCTTC; CDR3: CASSAWREAYNEQFF
V: TRBV30; D: NA; J: TRBJ1-3; size: NA; DNA: TGTGCCTGGAGTCTCGGGGTCGCCTCTGGAAACACCATATATTTT; CDR3: CAWSLGVASGNTIYF
V: TRBV7-9; D: NA; J: TRBJ1-1; size: few; DNA: TGTGCCAGCAGCTTATTGAATATGAACACTGAAGCTTTCTTT; CDR3: CASSLLNMNTEAFF
V: TRBV19; D: NA; J: TRBJ1-4; size: NA; DNA: TGTGCCAGTACCTCCCAGGGCCCGACAGAAAAACTGTTTTTT; CDR3: CASTSQGPTEKLFF
V: TRBV6-5; D: NA; J: TRBJ2-2; size: NA; DNA: TGTGCCAGCAGTTACCTCGGGGGCACGAACACCGGGGAGCTGTTTTTT; CDR3: CASSYLGGTNTGELFF
V: TRBV7-7; D: TRBD2; J: TRBJ2-3; size: NA; DNA: TGTGCTAGCAGCTCAGGGCTAATAGCGGGGATGGGCACAGATACGCAGTATTTT; CDR3: CASSSGLIAGMGTDTQYF
V: TRBV19; D: TRBD1; J: TRBJ2-5; size: once; DNA: TGTGCCAGTTCCCCGACAGGGGCAGAGACCCAGTACTTC; CDR3: CASSPTGAETQYF
V: TRBV2; D: TRBD1; J: TRBJ2-5; size: NA; DNA: TGTGCCAGCAGGTGGGAGACAGGGGGCAGAGGGGAGACCCAGTACTTC; CDR3: CASRWETGGRGETQYF
V: TRBV28; D: TRBD1; J: TRBJ1-2; size: once; DNA: TGTGCCAGCAGTTTATCCTCGACAGGGGAGTATGGCTACACCTTC; CDR3: CASSLSSTGEYGYTF
V: TRBV6-6; D: NA; J: TRBJ1-6; size: once; DNA: TGTGCCAGCAGGAATAGAGGGACACCAAATTCACCCCTCCACTTT; CDR3: CASRNRGTPNSPLHF
V: TRBV9; D: NA; J: TRBJ1-1; size: NA; DNA: TGTGCCAGCAGCCACGGCCCCGGGACTGAAGCTTTCTTT; CDR3: CASSHGPGTEAFF
V: TRBV5-1; D: TRBD2; J: TRBJ2-1; size: NA; DNA: TGCGCCAGCAGCCTAGCGGGGGACAATGAGCAGTTCTTC; CDR3: CASSLAGDNEQFF
V: TRBV5-1; D: TRBD2; J: TRBJ2-7; size: NA; DNA: TGCGCCAGCAGCTTGGAGGGCAGCGGGGGGCTTTGGGGCGAGCAGTACTTC; CDR3: CASSLEGSGGLWGEQYF
V: TRBV19; D: TRBD1; J: TRBJ1-2; size: once; DNA: TGTGCCAGTAGTATAGAACCCGGGACAGGGATCTATGGCTACACCTTC; CDR3: CASSIEPGTGIYGYTF
V: TRBV27; D: NA; J: TRBJ2-5; size: NA; DNA: TGTGCCAGCAGTCCGAAGGACGGAAGTCAAGAGACCCAGTACTTC; CDR3: CASSPKDGSQETQYF
V: TRBV6-5; D: NA; J: TRBJ2-7; size: NA; DNA: TGTGCCAGCAGTCGAGACAGAACCTACGAGCAGTACTTC; CDR3: CASSRDRTYEQYF
V: TRBV28; D: TRBD2; J: TRBJ2-1; size: NA; DNA: TGTGCCAGCAATGAGGAGCTAGCGGGTTCCCATGAGCAGTTCTTC; CDR3: CASNEELAGSHEQFF
V: TRBV28; D: TRBD2; J: TRBJ2-7; size: NA; DNA: TGTGCCAGCAGGGGTAGCGGGAGGTCCTACGAGCAGTACTTC; CDR3: CASRGSGRSYEQYF
V: TRBV19; D: NA; J: TRBJ2-7; size: NA; DNA: TGTGCCAGTAGTATCTCGCACAGGATCTCCTACGAGCAGTACTTC; CDR3: CASSISHRISYEQYF
V: TRBV5-6; D: NA; J: TRBJ2-1; size: NA; DNA: TGTGCCAGCAGCTTGGTTCCGAACATCTACAATGAGCAGTTCTTC; CDR3: CASSLVPNIYNEQFF
V: TRBV5-1; D: TRBD2; J: TRBJ2-3; size: NA; DNA: TGCGCCAGCACGACGATTAGCGGGAGTCCCCCAGATACGCAGTATTTT; CDR3: CASTTISGSPPDTQYF
V: TRBV2; D: NA; J: TRBJ2-5; size: NA; DNA: TGTGCCAGCAGAGGGGATCGGACAGTCCAAGAGACCCAGTACTTC; CDR3: CASRGDRTVQETQYF
V: TRBV9; D: TRBD2; J: TRBJ2-5; size: NA; DNA: TGTGCCAGCAGCGCAATACTAGCGGGGGGGTTCGAGACCCAGTACTTC; CDR3: CASSAILAGGFETQYF
V: TRBV7-8; D: TRBD1; J: TRBJ2-2; size: NA; DNA: TGTGCCAGCAGCTTCTTAGTGGTGGGACAGGGGAGTGCCGGGGAGCTGTTTTTT; CDR3: CASSFLVVGQGSAGELFF
V: TRBV6-5; D: TRBD2; J: TRBJ2-3; size: NA; DNA: TGTGCCAGCCGTGCCGGGACTAGCCCACAAAATACGCAGTATTTT; CDR3: CASRAGTSPQNTQYF
V: TRBV4-2; D: TRBD2; J: TRBJ2-1; size: NA; DNA: TGTGCCAGCAGCCAAGAGCTAGCGGGCTCCTACAATGAGCAGTTCTTC; CDR3: CASSQELAGSYNEQFF
V: TRBV5-1; D: NA; J: TRBJ2-7; size: NA; DNA: TGCGCCAGCAGCTTGGCCGTAGGGGGGTTGACCTACGAGCAGTACTTC; CDR3: CASSLAVGGLTYEQYF
V: TRBV20-1; D: NA; J: TRBJ2-5; size: few; DNA: TGCAGTGCTAGTTTCCGGGGGACCCAGTACTTC; CDR3: CSASFRGTQYF
V: TRBV2; D: NA; J: TRBJ2-3; size: NA; DNA: TGTGCCAGCAGGGACAGACTAGCTGGAGATACGCAGTATTTT; CDR3: CASRDRLAGDTQYF
V: TRBV11-2; D: TRBD2; J: TRBJ2-3; size: NA; DNA: TGTGCCAGCAGCCCAGCGGGGACTAGCACAGATACGCAGTATTTT; CDR3: CASSPAGTSTDTQYF
V: TRBV19; D: NA; J: TRBJ1-5; size: NA; DNA: TGTGCCAGTAGTATGGCAGTCCGGGGCAATCAGCCCCAGCATTTT; CDR3: CASSMAVRGNQPQHF
V: TRBV6-5; D: NA; J: TRBJ1-4; size: NA; DNA: TGTGCCAGCAGTGGGAGGGGGAAACTGTTTTTT; CDR3: CASSGRGKLFF
V: TRBV28; D: NA; J: TRBJ1-5; size: NA; DNA: TGTGCCAGCAGTTTCGCGGGGAAAGGGAATCAGCCCCAGCATTTT; CDR3: CASSFAGKGNQPQHF
V: TRBV30; D: NA; J: TRBJ1-5; size: NA; DNA: TGTGCCTGGAGTTACTCCCGGACGGGCAATCAGCCCCAGCATTTT; CDR3: CAWSYSRTGNQPQHF
V: TRBV7-6; D: NA; J: TRBJ2-1; size: NA; DNA: TGTGCCAGCAGCTTGCCCTACCAATACAATGAGCAGTTCTTC; CDR3: CASSLPYQYNEQFF